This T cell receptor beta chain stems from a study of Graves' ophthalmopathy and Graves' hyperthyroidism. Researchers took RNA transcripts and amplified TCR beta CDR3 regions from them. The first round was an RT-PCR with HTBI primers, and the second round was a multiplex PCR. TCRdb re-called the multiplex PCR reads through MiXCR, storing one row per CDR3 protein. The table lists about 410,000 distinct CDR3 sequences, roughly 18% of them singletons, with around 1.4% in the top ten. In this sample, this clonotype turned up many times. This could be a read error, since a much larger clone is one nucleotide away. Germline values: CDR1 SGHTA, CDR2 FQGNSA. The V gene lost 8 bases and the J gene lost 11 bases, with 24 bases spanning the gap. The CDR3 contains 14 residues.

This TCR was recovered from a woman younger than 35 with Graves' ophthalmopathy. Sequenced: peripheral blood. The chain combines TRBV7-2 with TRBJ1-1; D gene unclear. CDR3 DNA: TGTGCCAGCGGTTCCGAGCAGGCCGTTCCCGTGGCTTTCTTT. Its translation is CASGSEQAVPVAFF.